The present T cell receptor (beta chain) was sequenced within a study of cytotoxic CD8 clonotypes in ibrutinib-treated CLL. Study-wide results and caveats: At progression, clonality fell back toward baseline after rising at ibrutinib response. Baseline-level clonality went beyond age-matched healthy donors and moved in step with circulating CD8+ T-cell counts.

Germline CDR1 and CDR2: LNHDA and SQIVND (reference sequence). V lost 4 bases to trimming and J lost 1 base, with 14 bases between them. This CDR3 region has 17 residues. Some clones are missing from TCRdb's copy, which holds only in-frame ones; the method was immunoSEQ multiplex PCR. Here the sample spans over 14,000 clones, under 70% being singletons. Details on this clone: Its antigen is as yet unknown.

The V call is TRBV19, the J call TRBJ2-6; unclear D gene. The sequencing used PBMCs, collected before ibrutinib treatment. This receptor was obtained from a human donor with chronic lymphocytic leukemia. This chain's CDR3 is CASSTLQKISGANVLTF. In DNA form, the CDR3 reads TGTGCCAGTAGTACCCTACAGAAGATTTCTGGGGCCAACGTCCTGACTTTC.